This TCR beta chain was identified in a study of CD8 T cells in ankylosing spondylitis. Findings of the study overall: Ankylosing spondylitis blood seemed to carry a telltale TCR beta motif made of about 8 highly homologous variants. The clones that were linked to disease were reported to be significantly enriched in matched synovial fluid samples from ankylosing spondylitis patients.

Turning to this clonotype: The antigen remains unidentified.

CDR3 length: 16 amino acids. The V end was cut by 1 base, the J end by 4 bases, with 13 bases between. In germline, CDR1 is SGHAT, CDR2 FQNNGV. TCRdb processed the 5' RACE reads anew with MiXCR; each CDR3 protein has one entry. The sample lists 350,000 to 450,000 distinct CDR3 sequences, more than 20% occurring once. The TCR comes from a male donor with ankylosing spondylitis or in good health (not recorded which). The sample consisted of blood, either unsorted or a sorted T cell fraction (not recorded which). The chain joins TRBV11-2 to TRBJ2-2; D not resolved. The CDR3 region is CASSLVGTLSTGELFF. The CDR3 DNA sequence: TGTGCCAGCAGCTTAGTTGGTACCTTGAGCACCGGGGAGCTGTTTTTT.